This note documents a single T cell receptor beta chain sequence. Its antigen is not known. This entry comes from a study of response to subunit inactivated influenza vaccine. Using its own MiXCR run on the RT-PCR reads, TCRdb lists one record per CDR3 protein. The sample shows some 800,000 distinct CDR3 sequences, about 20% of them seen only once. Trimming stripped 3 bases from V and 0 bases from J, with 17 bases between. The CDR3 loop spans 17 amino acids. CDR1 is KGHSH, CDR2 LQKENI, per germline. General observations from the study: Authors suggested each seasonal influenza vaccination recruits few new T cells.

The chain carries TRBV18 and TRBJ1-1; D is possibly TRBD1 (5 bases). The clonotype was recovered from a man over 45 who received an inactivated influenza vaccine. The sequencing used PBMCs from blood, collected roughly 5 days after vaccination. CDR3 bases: TGTGCCAGCTCACCGGTGCAGGGTAAAGGTTTGAACACTGAAGCTTTCTTT. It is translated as CASSPVQGKGLNTEAFF. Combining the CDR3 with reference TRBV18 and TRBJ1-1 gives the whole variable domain NAGVMQNPRHLVRRRGQEARLRCSPMKGHSHVYWYRQLPEEGLKFMVYLQKENIIDESGMPKERFSAEFPKEGPSILRIQQVVRGDSAAYFCASSPVQGKGLNTEAFFGQGTRLTVV.